This entry concerns a single TCR beta chain. This specimen comes from a study of technical replicates of blood from a handful of donors. The CDR3 has 15 residues. Trimming cost V 5 bases and J 5 bases, with 16 bases left between them. CDR1 is SGHAT, CDR2 FQNNGV, per germline. Some clones are missing from TCRdb's copy, which holds only in-frame ones; the method was immunoSEQ multiplex PCR. The sample includes tens of thousands of clones, 90% to 95% of them seen just once. The TCR was taken from a human donor in good health. The specimen was T cells isolated from PBMCs. V gene TRBV11-2 combines with J gene TRBJ2-1; D not resolved. The CDR3 loop reads CASSLSRNPNNEQFF. The CDR3 DNA reads as TGTGCCAGCAGCCTATCGCGCAATCCCAACAATGAGCAGTTCTTC.